This T cell receptor (beta chain) was sequenced during a study of T cells in Graves' hyperthyroidism and ophthalmopathy. Broader study findings: Peripheral blood also featured most of the thyroid clonotypes expanded above 0.001. Stable hyperthyroidism and ophthalmopathy were separated using 13 V-J signatures.

With 4 bases removed from V and 2 bases from J, the gap between germline ends came to 2 bases. The CDR3 extends over 11 amino acids. Germline V gives CDR1 SQVTM, CDR2 ANQGSEA. To note about this clonotype: Its antigen remains unknown.

TCR beta CDR3 sequences were amplified from RNA transcripts. During a first-round RT-PCR of the TCR CDR3, the HTBI primer set was used. From the multiplex PCR reads, TCRdb called clonotypes with MiXCR, one entry per CDR3 protein. The sample shows around 700,000 distinct CDR3 sequences, 30% to 40% of them seen only once. A lack of ophthalmopathy progression within 18 months defined stable Graves' hyperthyroidism. Extraction of PBMCs used 8.5 to 10 ml of fresh peripheral blood. The clonotype originates from a woman aged 40-49 years with Graves' hyperthyroidism. Sequencing input: blood. The chain joins TRBV29-1 to TRBJ2-2; D remains ambiguous. The CDR3 region has the DNA TGCAGCGTTGGCAACACCGGGGAGCTGTTTTTT. This encodes CSVGNTGELFF.